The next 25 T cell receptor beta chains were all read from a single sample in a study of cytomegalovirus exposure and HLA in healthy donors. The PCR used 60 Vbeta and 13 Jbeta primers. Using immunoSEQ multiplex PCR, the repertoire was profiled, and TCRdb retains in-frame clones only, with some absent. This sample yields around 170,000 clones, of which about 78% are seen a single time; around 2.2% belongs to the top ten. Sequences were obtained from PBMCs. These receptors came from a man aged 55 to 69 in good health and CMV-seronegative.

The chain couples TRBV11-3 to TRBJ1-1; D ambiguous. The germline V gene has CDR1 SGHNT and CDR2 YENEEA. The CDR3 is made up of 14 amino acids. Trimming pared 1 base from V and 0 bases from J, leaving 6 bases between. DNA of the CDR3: TGTGCCAGCAGCTTAGTACTGCTGAACACTGAAGCTTTCTTT. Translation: CASSLVLLNTEAFF.

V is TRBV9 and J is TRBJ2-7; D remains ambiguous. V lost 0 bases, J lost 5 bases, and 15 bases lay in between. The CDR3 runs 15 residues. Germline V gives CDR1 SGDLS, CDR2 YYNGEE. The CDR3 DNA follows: TGTGCCAGCAGCGTAGCGGCTACCCCTCGGGACGAGCAGTACTTC. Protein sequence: CASSVAATPRDEQYF.

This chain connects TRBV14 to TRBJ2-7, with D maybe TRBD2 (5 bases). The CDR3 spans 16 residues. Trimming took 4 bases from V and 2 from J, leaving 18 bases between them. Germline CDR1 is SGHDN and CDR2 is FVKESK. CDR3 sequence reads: CASSLPGGGDAYEQYF. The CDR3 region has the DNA TGTGCCAGCAGCCTGCCAGGTGGAGGAGATGCCTACGAGCAGTACTTC.

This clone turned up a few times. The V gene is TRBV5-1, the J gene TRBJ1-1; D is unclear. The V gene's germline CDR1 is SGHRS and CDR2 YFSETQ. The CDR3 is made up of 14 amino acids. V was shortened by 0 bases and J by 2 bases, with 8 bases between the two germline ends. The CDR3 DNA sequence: TGCGCCAGCAGCTTGGATCCAGTAAACACTGAAGCTTTCTTT. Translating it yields CASSLDPVNTEAFF.

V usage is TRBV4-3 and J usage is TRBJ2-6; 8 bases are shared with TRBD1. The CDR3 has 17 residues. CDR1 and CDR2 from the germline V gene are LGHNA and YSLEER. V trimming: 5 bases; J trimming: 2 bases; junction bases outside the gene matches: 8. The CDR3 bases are TGCGCCAGCAGCGGAAGGACGGACAGGGCTGGGGCCAACGTCCTGACTTTC. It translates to CASSGRTDRAGANVLTF.

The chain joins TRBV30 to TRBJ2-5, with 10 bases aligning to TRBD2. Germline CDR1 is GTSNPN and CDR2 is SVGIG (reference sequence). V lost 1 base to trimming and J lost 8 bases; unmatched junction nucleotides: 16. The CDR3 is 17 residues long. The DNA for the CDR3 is TGTGCCTGGAGTGCCCCACTAGCGGGAACCGATGATATCACCCAGTACTTC. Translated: CAWSAPLAGTDDITQYF.

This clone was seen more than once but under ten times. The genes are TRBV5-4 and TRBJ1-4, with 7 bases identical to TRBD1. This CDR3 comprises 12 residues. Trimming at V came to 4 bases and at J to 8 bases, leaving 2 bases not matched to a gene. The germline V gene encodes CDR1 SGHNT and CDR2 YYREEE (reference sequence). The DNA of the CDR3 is TGTGCCAGCAGCCTGGACAGGGAAAAACTGTTTTTT. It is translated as CASSLDREKLFF.

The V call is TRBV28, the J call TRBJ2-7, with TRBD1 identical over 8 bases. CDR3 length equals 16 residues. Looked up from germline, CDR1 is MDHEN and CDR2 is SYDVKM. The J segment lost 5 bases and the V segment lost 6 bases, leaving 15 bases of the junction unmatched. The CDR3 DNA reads TGTGCCAGCAGGGCTGGACAGGGTTTGAAAAGACACGAGCAGTACTTC. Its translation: CASRAGQGLKRHEQYF.

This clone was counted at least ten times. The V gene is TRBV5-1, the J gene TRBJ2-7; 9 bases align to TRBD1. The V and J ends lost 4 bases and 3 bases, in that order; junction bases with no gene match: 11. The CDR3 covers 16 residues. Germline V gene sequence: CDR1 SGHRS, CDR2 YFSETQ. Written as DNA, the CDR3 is TGCGCCAGCAGCACGGGACGACAGGGGGGAATCTACGAGCAGTACTTC. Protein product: CASSTGRQGGIYEQYF.

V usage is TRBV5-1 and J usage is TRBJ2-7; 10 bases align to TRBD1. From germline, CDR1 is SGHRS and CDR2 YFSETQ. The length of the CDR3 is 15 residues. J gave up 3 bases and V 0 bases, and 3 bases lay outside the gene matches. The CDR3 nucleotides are TGCGCCAGCAGCTTGGGACAGGGGGCCTACTACGAGCAGTACTTC. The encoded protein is CASSLGQGAYYEQYF.

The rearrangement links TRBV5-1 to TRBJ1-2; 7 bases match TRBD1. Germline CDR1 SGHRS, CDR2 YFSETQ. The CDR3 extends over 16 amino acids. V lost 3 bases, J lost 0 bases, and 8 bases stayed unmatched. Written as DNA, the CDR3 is TGCGCCAGCAGCTCAGGGGACAGCTCGACTAACTATGGCTACACCTTC. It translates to CASSSGDSSTNYGYTF.

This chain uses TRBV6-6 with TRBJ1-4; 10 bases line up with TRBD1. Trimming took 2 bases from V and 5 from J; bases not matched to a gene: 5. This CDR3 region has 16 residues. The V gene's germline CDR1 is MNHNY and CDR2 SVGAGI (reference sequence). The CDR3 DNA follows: TGTGCCAGCAGTTACACCGGGGACAGGGGAAATGAAAAACTGTTTTTT. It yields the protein CASSYTGDRGNEKLFF.

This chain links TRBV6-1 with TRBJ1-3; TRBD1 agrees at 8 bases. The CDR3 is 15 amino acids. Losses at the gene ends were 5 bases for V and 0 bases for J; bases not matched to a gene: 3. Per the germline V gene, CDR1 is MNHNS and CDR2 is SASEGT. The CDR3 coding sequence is TGTGCCAGCAGTACAGGGACAGGCTCTGGAAACACCATATATTTT. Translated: CASSTGTGSGNTIYF.

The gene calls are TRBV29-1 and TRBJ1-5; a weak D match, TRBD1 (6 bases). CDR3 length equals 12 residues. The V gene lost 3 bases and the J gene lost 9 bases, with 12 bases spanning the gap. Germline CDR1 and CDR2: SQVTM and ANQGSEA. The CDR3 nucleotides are TGCAGCGTTGATGCAGGGGTTGGGCCCCAGCATTTT. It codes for CSVDAGVGPQHF.

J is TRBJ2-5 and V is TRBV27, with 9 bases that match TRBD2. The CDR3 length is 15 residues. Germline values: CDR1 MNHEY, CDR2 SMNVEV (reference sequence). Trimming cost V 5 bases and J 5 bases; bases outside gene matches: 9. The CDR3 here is CASSEGLAGMETQYF. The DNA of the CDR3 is TGTGCCAGCAGTGAGGGGCTAGCGGGAATGGAGACCCAGTACTTC.

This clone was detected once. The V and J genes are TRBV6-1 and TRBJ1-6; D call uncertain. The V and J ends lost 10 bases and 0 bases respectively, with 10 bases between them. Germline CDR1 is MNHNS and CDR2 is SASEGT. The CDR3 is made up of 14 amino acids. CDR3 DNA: TGTGCCACCGCACAGAGCTCCTATAATTCACCCCTCCACTTT. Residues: CATAQSSYNSPLHF.

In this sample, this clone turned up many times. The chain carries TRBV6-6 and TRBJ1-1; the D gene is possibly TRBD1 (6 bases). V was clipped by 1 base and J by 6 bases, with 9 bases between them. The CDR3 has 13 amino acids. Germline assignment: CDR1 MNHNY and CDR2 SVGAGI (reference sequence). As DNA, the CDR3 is TGTGCCAGCAGTTACTGGGACATTGCTGAAGCTTTCTTT. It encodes CASSYWDIAEAFF.

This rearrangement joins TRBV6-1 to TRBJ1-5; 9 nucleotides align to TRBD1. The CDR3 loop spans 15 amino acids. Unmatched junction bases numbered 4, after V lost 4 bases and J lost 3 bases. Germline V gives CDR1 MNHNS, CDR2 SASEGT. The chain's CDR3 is CASSVGTGNNQPQHF. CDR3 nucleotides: TGTGCCAGCAGTGTAGGGACAGGGAACAATCAGCCCCAGCATTTT.

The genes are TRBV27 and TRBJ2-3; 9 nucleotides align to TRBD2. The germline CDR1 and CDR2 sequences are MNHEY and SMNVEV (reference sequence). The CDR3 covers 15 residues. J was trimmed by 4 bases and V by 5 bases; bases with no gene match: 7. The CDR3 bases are TGTGCCAGCAGTCCCCTCGCGGGGGGGTCAGATACGCAGTATTTT. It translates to CASSPLAGGSDTQYF.

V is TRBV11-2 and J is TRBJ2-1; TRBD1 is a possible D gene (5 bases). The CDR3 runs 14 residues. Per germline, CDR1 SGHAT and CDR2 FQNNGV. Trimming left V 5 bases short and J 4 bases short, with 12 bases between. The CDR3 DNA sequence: TGTGCCAGCAGCCACACGACAGTGTACAATGAGCAGTTCTTC. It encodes CASSHTTVYNEQFF.

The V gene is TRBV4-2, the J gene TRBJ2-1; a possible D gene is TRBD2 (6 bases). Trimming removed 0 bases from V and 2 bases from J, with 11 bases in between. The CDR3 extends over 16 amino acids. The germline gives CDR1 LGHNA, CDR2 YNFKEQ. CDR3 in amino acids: CASSQDVGGAYNEQFF. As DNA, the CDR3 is TGTGCCAGCAGCCAAGATGTGGGAGGAGCCTACAATGAGCAGTTCTTC.

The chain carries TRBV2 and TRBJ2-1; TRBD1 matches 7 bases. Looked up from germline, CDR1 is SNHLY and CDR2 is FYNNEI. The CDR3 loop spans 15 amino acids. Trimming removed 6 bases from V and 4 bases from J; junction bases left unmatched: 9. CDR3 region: CASSARQGQYNEQFF. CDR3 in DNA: TGTGCCAGCAGCGCTCGACAGGGACAGTACAATGAGCAGTTCTTC.

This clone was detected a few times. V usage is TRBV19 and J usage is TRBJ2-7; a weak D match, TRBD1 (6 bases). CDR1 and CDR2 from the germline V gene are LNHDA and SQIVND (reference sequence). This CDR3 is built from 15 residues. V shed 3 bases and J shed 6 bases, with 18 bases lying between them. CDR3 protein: CASSIRDGQGSEQYF. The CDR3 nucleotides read TGTGCCAGTAGTATCAGGGACGGCCAGGGGAGCGAGCAGTACTTC.

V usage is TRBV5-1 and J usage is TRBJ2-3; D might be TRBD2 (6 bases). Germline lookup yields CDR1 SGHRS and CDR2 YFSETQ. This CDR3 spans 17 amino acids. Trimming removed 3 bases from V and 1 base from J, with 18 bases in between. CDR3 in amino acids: CASSWREVSPGTDTQYF. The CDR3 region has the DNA TGCGCCAGCAGCTGGAGGGAGGTAAGCCCGGGCACAGATACGCAGTATTTT. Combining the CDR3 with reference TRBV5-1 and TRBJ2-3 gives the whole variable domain KAGVTQTPRYLIKTRGQQVTLSCSPISGHRSVSWYQQTPGQGLQFLFEYFSETQRNKGNFPGRFSGRQFSNSRSEMNVSTLELGDSALYLCASSWREVSPGTDTQYFGPGTRLTVL.

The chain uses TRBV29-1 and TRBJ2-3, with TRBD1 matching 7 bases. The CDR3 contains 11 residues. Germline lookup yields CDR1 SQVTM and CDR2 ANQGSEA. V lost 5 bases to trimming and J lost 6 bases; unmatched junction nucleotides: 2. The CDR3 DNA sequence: TGCAGCGTTCACAGGGGCGATACGCAGTATTTT. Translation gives CSVHRGDTQYF.